These T cell receptor beta chains were read from a single sample in a study of chronic HIV infection and antiretroviral therapy. TCRdb used MiXCR to reprocess the 5' RACE reads, holding one entry per CDR3 protein. The profile shows around 30,000 distinct CDR3 sequences, about 9.7% of them singletons. The specimen sequenced was peripheral blood. The receptors stem from an adult who had HIV and had not received antiretroviral therapy, or was an uninfected healthy control (not recorded which). Each CDR3 is given with its conserved first and last residue. The D gene is left open where the match is weak. The size of a clone is reported for some rows only, either as once, few or many, or as a class for expanded clones.

clone_size,j_call,cdr3_length,v_call,d_call,cdr3_aa,cdr3_nt
NA,TRBJ2-4,16,TRBV20-1,TRBD2,CSARDLLAGVGNIQYF,TGCAGTGCTAGAGATCTCCTAGCGGGAGTTGGGAACATTCAGTACTTC
many,TRBJ2-6,13,TRBV20-1,NA,CSAMESGANVLTF,TGCAGTGCTATGGAGTCTGGGGCCAACGTCCTGACTTTC
many,TRBJ2-1,10,TRBV29-1,TRBD1,CSVTTGEQFF,TGCAGCGTGACGACAGGGGAGCAGTTCTTC
many,TRBJ2-2,14,TRBV29-1,NA,CSVIAVANTGELFF,TGCAGCGTCATAGCGGTCGCGAACACCGGGGAGCTGTTTTTT
few,TRBJ2-5,13,TRBV7-3,NA,CASSLIPEETQYF,TGTGCCAGCAGCTTAATCCCGGAAGAGACCCAGTACTTC
many,TRBJ2-6,17,TRBV10-2,TRBD1,CASSPGQGGSGANVLTF,TGCGCCAGCAGTCCGGGACAGGGAGGATCTGGGGCCAACGTCCTGACTTTC
NA,TRBJ1-2,15,TRBV29-1,NA,CSVEYGQSTNYGYTF,TGCAGCGTGGAATATGGACAGTCTACTAACTATGGCTACACCTTC
many,TRBJ1-6,14,TRBV7-6,TRBD1,CASSVTGAYSPLHF,TGTGCCAGCAGCGTGACAGGGGCCTATTCACCCCTCCACTTT
many,TRBJ2-1,17,TRBV2,TRBD2,CASSYSGLAGVYNEQFF,TGTGCCAGCAGCTACTCGGGACTAGCGGGAGTTTACAATGAGCAGTTCTTC
NA,TRBJ1-5,16,TRBV10-3,TRBD1,CAISDSRTGADQPQHF,TGTGCCATCAGTGATAGCAGGACAGGGGCGGATCAGCCCCAGCATTTT
many,TRBJ2-5,14,TRBV29-1,TRBD2,CSVARRGGAETQYF,TGCAGCGTCGCCCGCCGGGGGGGGGCAGAGACCCAGTACTTC
many,TRBJ1-3,16,TRBV4-1,TRBD1,CASSRPDRATGNTIYF,TGCGCCAGCAGCCGTCCAGACAGGGCCACTGGAAACACCATATATTTT
many,TRBJ1-4,15,TRBV7-9,TRBD1,CASSRRDRPLEILFF,TGTGCCAGCAGCAGGAGGGACAGGCCGCTTGAAATACTGTTTTTT
many,TRBJ2-1,12,TRBV9,NA,CASSPGYNEQFF,TGTGCCAGCAGCCCTGGCTACAATGAGCAGTTCTTC
many,TRBJ2-3,11,TRBV11-2,NA,CASSLGSGQYF,TGTGCCAGCAGCTTAGGGTCAGGGCAGTATTTT
NA,TRBJ1-1,13,TRBV10-3,NA,CAISGVGGTEAFF,TGTGCCATCAGTGGTGTGGGTGGCACTGAAGCTTTCTTT
few,TRBJ1-5,15,TRBV9,TRBD1,CASSVGTGDNQPQHF,TGTGCCAGCAGCGTAGGGACAGGGGACAATCAGCCCCAGCATTTT
many,TRBJ2-1,14,TRBV20-1,TRBD1,CSARDRGLVHEQFF,TGCAGTGCTAGGGACAGGGGGCTCGTTCATGAGCAGTTCTTC
many,TRBJ2-1,18,TRBV14,NA,CASSQEGGWGSSYNEQFF,TGTGCCAGCAGCCAAGAGGGGGGTTGGGGGAGCTCCTACAATGAGCAGTTCTTC
many,TRBJ1-1,13,TRBV10-3,NA,CAISGTKNTEAFF,TGTGCCATCAGTGGGACCAAGAACACTGAAGCTTTCTTT
many,TRBJ1-6,16,TRBV2,NA,CASREDGQIKNSPLHF,TGTGCCAGCAGGGAGGATGGACAGATCAAGAATTCACCCCTCCACTTT
few,TRBJ1-3,16,TRBV10-3,NA,CAISGSRADSGNTIYF,TGTGCCATCAGTGGCTCCCGAGCCGACTCTGGAAACACCATATATTTT
few,TRBJ2-7,10,TRBV2,NA,CASSRQKQYF,TGTGCCAGCAGTCGTCAGAAGCAGTACTTC
NA,TRBJ2-7,13,TRBV20-1,TRBD2,CSARGTSELEQYF,TGCAGTGCTAGAGGGACTAGCGAGCTCGAGCAGTACTTC
few,TRBJ1-4,17,TRBV6-1,NA,CASNREVRARTNEKLFF,TGTGCCAGCAACCGGGAAGTTAGGGCTCGGACTAATGAAAAACTGTTTTTT
many,TRBJ1-1,12,TRBV29-1,NA,CSVLQGGAEAFF,TGCAGCGTGCTACAGGGAGGTGCTGAAGCTTTCTTT
NA,TRBJ2-1,14,TRBV20-1,TRBD2,CSANRLAGAGEQFF,TGCAGTGCTAATAGACTAGCGGGAGCCGGTGAGCAGTTCTTC
few,TRBJ1-1,17,TRBV5-6,NA,CASGVVREFGMNTEAFF,TGTGCCAGCGGAGTCGTAAGGGAATTCGGAATGAACACTGAAGCTTTCTTT
many,TRBJ2-2,19,TRBV6-2/TRBV6-3,TRBD2,CASSPPPPGTSALSGELFF,TGTGCCAGCAGTCCTCCACCCCCTGGCACTAGCGCCCTTTCCGGGGAGCTGTTTTTT
few,TRBJ2-7,16,TRBV20-1,TRBD1,CSARKPQGALRWEQYF,TGCAGTGCTAGAAAACCACAGGGGGCCTTACGGTGGGAGCAGTACTTC
many,TRBJ2-1,12,TRBV7-3,NA,CASSLTETEQFF,TGTGCCAGCAGCTTGACAGAGACTGAGCAGTTCTTC
few,TRBJ1-6,13,TRBV20-1,TRBD1,CSARTGENSPLHF,TGCAGTGCTCGGACAGGGGAAAATTCACCCCTCCACTTT